What follows describes a single T cell receptor beta chain. Its matching antigen is unknown. From the RT-PCR reads, TCRdb called clonotypes with MiXCR, one entry per CDR3 protein. The sample has around 180,000 distinct CDR3 sequences; nearly 9.5% are singletons. This sample is drawn from a study of response to subunit inactivated influenza vaccine. Study-wide results and caveats: A suggestion made by the authors is that each seasonal influenza vaccination recruits few new T cells.

Germline CDR1 and CDR2: DFQATT and SNEGSKA (reference sequence). CDR3 length equals 13 residues. Trimming left V 3 bases short and J 12 bases short, with 21 bases between. Source: non-naive T cells sorted from PBMCs, taken on the day of vaccination. The chain couples TRBV20-1 to TRBJ2-7; no firm D call. The receptor was derived from a man aged 50 or older who received an inactivated influenza vaccine. CDR3 protein: CSARVGMKHELYF. The CDR3 region has the DNA TGCAGTGCTAGGGTCGGAATGAAGCACGAGTTGTACTTC.